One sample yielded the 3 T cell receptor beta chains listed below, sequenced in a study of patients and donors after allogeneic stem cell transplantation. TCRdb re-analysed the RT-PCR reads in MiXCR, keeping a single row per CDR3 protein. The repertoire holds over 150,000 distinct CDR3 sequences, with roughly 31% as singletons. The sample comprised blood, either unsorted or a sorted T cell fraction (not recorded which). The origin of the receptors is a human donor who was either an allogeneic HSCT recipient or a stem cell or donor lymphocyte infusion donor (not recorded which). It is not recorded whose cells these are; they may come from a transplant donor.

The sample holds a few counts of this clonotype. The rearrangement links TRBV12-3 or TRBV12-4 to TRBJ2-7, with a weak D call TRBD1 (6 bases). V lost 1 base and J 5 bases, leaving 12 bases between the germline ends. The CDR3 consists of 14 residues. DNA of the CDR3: TGTGCCAGCAGTTTAGGAAACAGGGCCGACGAGCAGTACTTC. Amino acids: CASSLGNRADEQYF.

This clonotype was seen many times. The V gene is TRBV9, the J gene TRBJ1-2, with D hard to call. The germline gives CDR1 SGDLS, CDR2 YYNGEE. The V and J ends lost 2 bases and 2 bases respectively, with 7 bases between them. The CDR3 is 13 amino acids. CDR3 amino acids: CASSVSANYGYTF. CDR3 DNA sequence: TGTGCCAGCAGCGTTTCCGCGAACTATGGCTACACCTTC. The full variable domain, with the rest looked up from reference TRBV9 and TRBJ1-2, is DSGVTQTPKHLITATGQRVTLRCSPRSGDLSVYWYQQSLDQGLQFLIQYYNGEERAKGNILERFSAQQFPDLHSELNLSSLELGDSALYFCASSVSANYGYTFGSGTRLTVV.

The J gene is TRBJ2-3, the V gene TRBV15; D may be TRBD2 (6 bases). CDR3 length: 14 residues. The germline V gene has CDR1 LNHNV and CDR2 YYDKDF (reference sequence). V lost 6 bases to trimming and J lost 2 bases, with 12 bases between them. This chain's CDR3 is CATSGTYHTDTQYF. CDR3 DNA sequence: TGTGCCACCAGTGGGACTTACCACACAGATACGCAGTATTTT.